This T cell receptor beta chain originates from a study of tumor-infiltrating lymphocytes in primary liver carcinoma. Total RNA amounting to about 520 ng was the source from which TCR beta cDNA was made with a constant-region primer. ARM-PCR was slightly modified, and three nested multiplex PCR rounds with it gave rise to the TCR beta libraries. Forward primers for TRBV1-TRBV30 and a C-beta reverse primer served the first two PCR rounds, at about 10 cycles each. Each CDR3 protein gets one entry after TCRdb re-called the multiplex PCR reads with MiXCR. Of tens of thousands of distinct CDR3 sequences in the sample, about 70% are singletons; the top ten hold around a quarter. Unsorted bulk tissue, about 17-33 mg of it, served as the source for co-extraction of RNA and DNA. The germline V and J ends were trimmed by 2 bases and 14 bases, with 25 bases remaining between them. The CDR3 is 16 amino acids. Germline CDR1 and CDR2: MDHEN and SYDVKM.

The sequence came from a man between 40 and 49 years old with primary liver carcinoma and hepatitis B virus infection. The chain joins TRBV28 to TRBJ2-1; D is ambiguous. The source material was liver tumor tissue from sampling region 4. The subset: tumor region T4, right-lateral pole. CDR3 sequence reads: CASSLVGFRSFGRKFF. The CDR3 DNA follows: TGTGCCAGCAGTTTAGTAGGCTTTCGGTCATTTGGCAGGAAGTTCTTC. Combining the CDR3 with reference TRBV28 and TRBJ2-1 gives the whole variable domain DVKVTQSSRYLVKRTGEKVFLECVQDMDHENMFWYRQDPGLGLRLIYFSYDVKMKEKGDIPEGYSVSREKKERFSLILESASTNQTSMYLCASSLVGFRSFGRKFFGPGTRLTVL.